Following are 23 T cell receptor beta chains from one sample sequenced in a study of blood T cell repertoires in COVID-19. Here immunoSEQ multiplex PCR was the method, and the copy in TCRdb shows in-frame clones only, minus some. The sample contains about 410,000 clones, around 91% of which appear only once. Sequenced input: peripheral blood. Receptors were obtained from a middle-aged woman with COVID-19, enrolled during active disease.

The rearrangement joins TRBV27 to TRBJ2-1; 12 nucleotides agree with TRBD2. The germline V gene encodes CDR1 MNHEY and CDR2 SMNVEV (reference sequence). The CDR3 is 18 residues long. Trimming took 5 bases from V and 0 from J; bases not matched to a gene: 8. The CDR3 DNA sequence: TGTGCCAGCAGTCTTAGGACTAGCGGGGACAACTCCTACAATGAGCAGTTCTTC. It encodes CASSLRTSGDNSYNEQFF.

The chain couples TRBV2 to TRBJ2-2; 11 bases are a match to TRBD2. Germline-derived CDR1 and CDR2 are SNHLY and FYNNEI. V lost 5 bases, J lost 5 bases, and 10 bases stayed unmatched. The CDR3 has 17 amino acids. As DNA, the CDR3 is TGTGCCAGCAGTTTTAGCGGGAGGGAGTTTGGTACCGGGGAGCTGTTTTTT. Protein: CASSFSGREFGTGELFF.

The genes are TRBV30 and TRBJ1-1, with 7 bases fitting TRBD1. J lost 10 bases, V lost 4 bases, and 9 bases had no gene match. The CDR3 sequence is 12 residues long. CDR1 and CDR2 (germline): GTSNPN, SVGIG (reference sequence). Here the CDR3 reads CAWTRGPGGAFF. CDR3 in DNA: TGTGCCTGGACTCGGGGGCCAGGGGGAGCTTTCTTT.

This sequence joins TRBV25-1 and TRBJ1-2; D gene ambiguous. The CDR3 is made up of 15 amino acids. Germline assignment: CDR1 MGHDK and CDR2 SYGVNS. V lost 1 base and J 3 bases, leaving 12 bases between the germline ends. In DNA form, the CDR3 reads TGTGCCAGCAGTGAATTTGAGGGAAAGGACTATGGCTACACCTTC. Residues: CASSEFEGKDYGYTF.

This chain links TRBV11-3 with TRBJ2-1, with TRBD1 as a possible D gene (5 bases). V dropped 5 bases and J dropped 0 bases, with 11 bases sitting between them. This CDR3 contains 15 residues. Germline CDR1 and CDR2: SGHNT and YENEEA. DNA for the CDR3: TGTGCCAGCAGCCTAAGGGGCGCCTCCTACAATGAGCAGTTCTTC. This gives the protein CASSLRGASYNEQFF.

The chain joins TRBV19 to TRBJ1-4; D is unclear. Trimming took off 6 bases at V and 4 bases at J, with 6 bases between the two ends. The CDR3 has 12 amino acids. CDR1 LNHDA and CDR2 SQIVND come from the germline V gene (reference sequence). The CDR3 nucleotides read TGTGCCAGTAGCCGGTTTAATGAAAAACTGTTTTTT. Its translation: CASSRFNEKLFF. Complete variable domain (other parts from reference TRBV19 and TRBJ1-4): DGGITQSPKYLFRKEGQNVTLSCEQNLNHDAMYWYRQDPGQGLRLIYYSQIVNDFQKGDIAEGYSVSREKKESFPLTVTSAQKNPTAFYLCASSRFNEKLFFGSGTQLSVL.

V gene TRBV3-1 (or the pseudogene TRBV3-2) combines with J gene TRBJ1-1; TRBD1 might be the D (6 bases). Per the germline V gene, CDR1 is LGHDT and CDR2 is YNNKEL (reference sequence). This CDR3 region has 14 residues. Between the trimmed V and J ends, which lost 2 bases and 5 bases, there was a span of 12 bases. CDR3 region: CASSQLGGRTEAFF. Here the CDR3 DNA reads TGTGCCAGCAGCCAATTAGGGGGTCGAACTGAAGCTTTCTTT.

V is TRBV11-3 and J is TRBJ2-1; D call uncertain. The CDR3 consists of 17 residues. Germline CDR1 is SGHNT and CDR2 is YENEEA. The V end lost 4 bases, the J end lost 1 base, and 17 bases lay between the germline ends. The CDR3 region is CASSSGGAVGSYNEQFF. The CDR3 bases are TGTGCCAGCAGCTCGGGTGGCGCGGTCGGTTCCTACAATGAGCAGTTCTTC.

The chain carries TRBV30 and TRBJ1-1, with D hard to call. With 4 bases removed from V and 4 bases from J, the gap between germline ends came to 16 bases. CDR3 length equals 14 residues. CDR1 GTSNPN and CDR2 SVGIG come from the germline V gene (reference sequence). CDR3 bases: TGTGCCTGGAAGATCCGGGGTTGGTTCACTGAAGCTTTCTTT. Encoded protein: CAWKIRGWFTEAFF.

The J gene is TRBJ1-6, the V gene TRBV27, with 7 bases aligning to TRBD1. The CDR3 totals 14 residues. Looked up from germline, CDR1 is MNHEY and CDR2 is SMNVEV (reference sequence). Trimming at V came to 7 bases and at J to 7 bases, leaving 7 bases not matched to a gene. The CDR3 protein is CASTGDRGNSPLHF. CDR3 nucleotides: TGTGCCAGCACCGGGGACAGAGGGAATTCACCCCTCCACTTT.

The genes are TRBV7-2 and TRBJ1-4; the D is unclear. The CDR3 has 12 amino acids. Germline assignment: CDR1 SGHTA and CDR2 FQGNSA. Between the trimmed V and J ends, which lost 4 bases and 7 bases, there was a span of 7 bases. The CDR3 coding sequence is TGTGCCAGCAGCTCGCGCTCTGAAAAACTGTTTTTT. Translating gives CASSSRSEKLFF.

V and J are TRBV4-1 and TRBJ1-1, with D perhaps TRBD1 (5 bases). Trimming took 3 bases from V and 3 from J, leaving 8 bases between them. This CDR3 comprises 13 residues. The germline V gene encodes CDR1 MGHRA and CDR2 YSYEKL. The CDR3 DNA follows: TGCGCCAGCAGCCAGCGGGGCGACACTGAAGCTTTCTTT. This gives the protein CASSQRGDTEAFF.

The V call is TRBV28, the J call TRBJ1-5, with 7 positions matching TRBD1. The germline V gene has CDR1 MDHEN and CDR2 SYDVKM. V was clipped by 1 base and J by 3 bases; unmatched bases: 3. The CDR3 is 15 residues long. The CDR3 reads CASSLSGGNNQPQHF. In DNA form, the CDR3 reads TGTGCCAGCAGTTTATCAGGGGGGAACAATCAGCCCCAGCATTTT.

The rearrangement links TRBV27 to TRBJ2-2, with D possibly being TRBD2 (6 bases). The CDR3 extends over 17 amino acids. Between the trimmed V and J ends, which lost 2 bases and 4 bases, there was a span of 17 bases. Germline values: CDR1 MNHEY, CDR2 SMNVEV (reference sequence). The CDR3 sequence is CASSLIGEERGTGELFF. CDR3 sequence (DNA): TGTGCCAGCAGTTTAATCGGGGAGGAGAGGGGCACCGGGGAGCTGTTTTTT.

This clone was seen many times. The same CDR3 is also encoded by other DNA sequences in this sample. The chain carries TRBV4-3 and TRBJ1-2, with TRBD1 matching over 9 bases. Germline V CDR1 and CDR2: LGHNA, YSLEER. The CDR3 sequence is 16 residues long. After removal of 3 bases from V and 4 bases from J, the junction contained 9 bases not matched to a gene. DNA of the CDR3: TGCGCCAGCAGCCATTTCGGACAGGGGCAGAGCTATGGCTACACCTTC. Translation gives CASSHFGQGQSYGYTF.

The chain recombines TRBV7-2 with TRBJ1-3; D remains ambiguous. Germline V gene data show CDR1 as SGHTA and CDR2 as FQGNSA. V was clipped by 1 base and J by 2 bases, with 6 bases between them. The CDR3 is 14 residues long. The CDR3 loop is CASSLVQPGNTIYF. The CDR3 coding sequence is TGTGCCAGCAGCTTAGTACAGCCTGGAAACACCATATATTTT.

This chain connects TRBV27 to TRBJ1-5; D is unclear. The CDR3 extends over 13 amino acids. V dropped 4 bases and J dropped 7 bases, with 11 bases sitting between them. CDR1 MNHEY and CDR2 SMNVEV come from the germline V gene (reference sequence). Here the CDR3 reads CASSYTRGQPQHF. CDR3 DNA: TGTGCCAGCAGTTATACCCGGGGACAGCCCCAGCATTTT.

The J gene is TRBJ1-1, the V gene TRBV12-3 or TRBV12-4, with D uncertain. CDR3 length: 11 amino acids. V dropped 7 bases and J dropped 11 bases, with 14 bases sitting between them. The CDR3 nucleotides are TGTGCCAGCATAGGTGAGGGCCCCGCTTTCTTT. Residues: CASIGEGPAFF.

This chain connects TRBV15 to TRBJ2-7; perhaps TRBD1 as D (7 bases). The V and J ends lost 3 bases and 5 bases respectively, with 14 bases between them. This CDR3 comprises 14 residues. Germline V lookup: CDR1 LNHNV, CDR2 YYDKDF (reference sequence). CDR3 DNA: TGTGCCACCAGCAGGCAGGGGGGAGATGACGAGCAGTACTTC. Translated: CATSRQGGDDEQYF. The whole variable domain, filled in from reference TRBV15 and TRBJ2-7, reads DAMVIQNPRYQVTQFGKPVTLSCSQTLNHNVMYWYQQKSSQAPKLLFHYYDKDFNNEADTPDNFQSRRPNTSFCFLDIRSPGLGDTAMYLCATSRQGGDDEQYFGPGTRLTVT.

The chain carries TRBV27 and TRBJ2-2; D is uncertain. This CDR3 is built from 15 residues. Trimming took off 0 bases at V and 3 bases at J, with 8 bases between the two ends. Germline assignment: CDR1 MNHEY and CDR2 SMNVEV (reference sequence). DNA of the CDR3: TGTGCCAGCAGTTTATCAAGCGCATACACCGGGGAGCTGTTTTTT. Residues: CASSLSSAYTGELFF.

This sequence joins TRBV4-1 and TRBJ2-5; D gene ambiguous. This CDR3 comprises 16 residues. Trimming stripped 1 base from V and 2 bases from J, with 14 bases between. In germline, CDR1 is MGHRA, CDR2 YSYEKL. DNA of the CDR3: TGCGCCAGCAGCCAAGCCCTAGGAGAGGCTCAAGAGACCCAGTACTTC. Amino acid sequence: CASSQALGEAQETQYF.

The V call is TRBV3-1 (or the pseudogene TRBV3-2), the J call TRBJ1-2; tentative D call: TRBD1 (5 bases). The CDR3 length is 14 residues. Between the trimmed V and J ends, which lost 0 bases and 4 bases, there was a span of 9 bases. The germline V gene has CDR1 LGHDT and CDR2 YNNKEL (reference sequence). CDR3 DNA: TGTGCCAGCAGCCAAGATGGGCAGGGCTATGGCTACACCTTC. It yields the protein CASSQDGQGYGYTF.

V usage is TRBV6-5 and J usage is TRBJ1-2, with 7 bases aligning to TRBD1. J lost 4 bases, V lost 6 bases, and 8 bases had no gene match. The V gene's germline CDR1 is MNHEY and CDR2 SVGAGI. This CDR3 is built from 14 residues. CDR3 DNA: TGTGCCAGCAGCCGGACGGCAGGGGGCTATGGCTACACCTTC. Translating it yields CASSRTAGGYGYTF.